This entry lists 21 T cell receptor beta chains sequenced from one sample in a study of T cells in Graves' hyperthyroidism and ophthalmopathy (dated by TCRdb to about 2019). The library was produced with multiplex PCR. TCRdb lists the instrument as Illumina HiSeq 2000. The TCR beta CDR3 regions were amplified from the RNA transcripts. The first round of RT-PCR for the TCR CDR3 was performed with the HTBI primer set and the Qiagen OneStep RT-PCR kit. The raw public data were reprocessed by TCRdb itself: fastp quality trimming at Q25, MiXCR clonotype calling, in-frame beta chains only. Rows merge per CDR3 protein into single entries with the most common DNA and genes. Within this sample are around 350,000 distinct CDR3 sequences, with around 14% of them counted one time only. 9.2% of the sample rests with the top ten. What was sequenced was blood. The receptors derive from a woman aged 18-30 years with Graves' hyperthyroidism.

Ten or more counts support this clonotype. This sequence joins TRBV7-8 and TRBJ2-1; possible D gene TRBD2, 6 bases. Germline V CDR1 and CDR2: SGHVS, FQNEAQ. Trimming removed 1 base at V and 4 bases at J, with 14 bases between. The length of the CDR3 is 16 residues. The CDR3: CASSLERLASYNEQFF. The CDR3 nucleotides are TGTGCCAGCAGCTTAGAACGGCTAGCGAGTTACAATGAGCAGTTCTTC.

This clonotype was seen at least ten times. The gene calls are TRBV30 and TRBJ2-7; D is ambiguous. Trimming removed 5 bases at V and 4 bases at J, with 9 bases between. The CDR3 extends over 11 amino acids. CDR1 is GTSNPN, CDR2 SVGIG, per germline (reference sequence). Written as DNA, the CDR3 is TGTGCCTGGGGGCGGCCGTACGAGCAGTACTTC. The encoded protein is CAWGRPYEQYF. Supplemented by reference TRBV30 and TRBJ2-7, the full variable domain reads SQTIHQWPATLVQPVGSPLSLECTVEGTSNPNLYWYRQAAGRGLQLLFYSVGIGQISSEVPQNLSASRPQDRQFILSSKKLLLSDSGFYLCAWGRPYEQYFGPGTRLTVT.

This clonotype was recorded many times. The rearrangement uses TRBV20-1 and TRBJ2-3; TRBD2 aligns across 7 bases. Germline V gene data show CDR1 as DFQATT and CDR2 as SNEGSKA (reference sequence). Trimming at V came to 5 bases and at J to 5 bases, leaving 7 bases not matched to a gene. CDR3 length equals 13 residues. CDR3 nucleotide sequence: TGCAGTGCTTCAGCGGGGTCAGGAGATACGCAGTATTTT. It translates to CSASAGSGDTQYF.

This clonotype was picked up many times. The chain uses TRBV30 and TRBJ1-4; TRBD1 agrees at 9 bases. The CDR3 runs to 16 residues. In germline, CDR1 is GTSNPN, CDR2 SVGIG (reference sequence). V lost 0 bases and J lost 7; bases outside the gene matches: 9. Here the CDR3 DNA reads TGTGCCTGGAGTGTCCCCGGGACAGGGAGAAGTGAAAAACTGTTTTTT. Translating it yields CAWSVPGTGRSEKLFF. Filled out from reference TRBV30 and TRBJ1-4, the complete variable domain reads SQTIHQWPATLVQPVGSPLSLECTVEGTSNPNLYWYRQAAGRGLQLLFYSVGIGQISSEVPQNLSASRPQDRQFILSSKKLLLSDSGFYLCAWSVPGTGRSEKLFFGSGTQLSVL.

The chain combines TRBV3-1 with TRBJ2-5; 10 bases are shared with TRBD2. Germline CDR1 and CDR2: LGHDT and YNNKEL (reference sequence). V shed 1 base, J shed 5 bases, and the junction held 10 bases outside the gene matches. This CDR3 region has 17 residues. CDR3 nucleotide sequence: TGTGCCAGCAGCCAAGTTGCTAGCGGGGGAGGTGGGGAGACCCAGTACTTC. Encoded protein: CASSQVASGGGGETQYF.

This clonotype has ten or more counts. The CDR3 bases are TGTGCCAGCTTTCGGTTAGCGGGGGTCCCCGACACAGATACGCAGTATTTT. This encodes CASFRLAGVPDTDTQYF. V usage is TRBV5-6 and J usage is TRBJ2-3; 9 nucleotides match TRBD2. Germline V CDR1 and CDR2: SGHDT, YYEEEE. V was clipped by 7 bases and J by 2 bases; unmatched bases: 14. The CDR3 runs 17 residues.

This clonotype was picked up many times. This chain connects TRBV7-2 to TRBJ1-2; 7 bases align to TRBD1. The V segment lost 3 bases and the J segment 6 bases; nucleotides outside the gene matches: 10. The CDR3 sequence is 15 residues long. CDR1 and CDR2 from the germline V gene are SGHTA and FQGNSA. The DNA for the CDR3 is TGTGCCAGCAGCTTTTGGCGGCAGGGGGGAAATGGCTACACCTTC. This encodes CASSFWRQGGNGYTF.

The chain links TRBV7-6 to TRBJ2-2; 8 bases align to TRBD2. This CDR3 has 18 amino acids. After removal of 0 bases from V and 1 base from J, the junction contained 7 bases not matched to a gene. In germline, CDR1 is SGHVS, CDR2 FNYEAQ. The CDR3 sequence is CASSLASGGTLNTGELFF. The CDR3 nucleotides read TGTGCCAGCAGCTTAGCATCGGGAGGGACACTGAACACCGGGGAGCTGTTTTTT.

This clonotype was seen many times. The chain joins TRBV7-2 to TRBJ2-3; TRBD2 matches 11 bases. The CDR3 runs 15 residues. Germline CDR1 is SGHTA and CDR2 is FQGNSA. Germline trimming cut 3 bases from V and 5 bases from J; bases unmatched to any gene: 4. Here the CDR3 reads CASSFSGLAGDTQYF. As DNA, the CDR3 is TGTGCCAGCAGCTTCTCAGGACTAGCGGGAGATACGCAGTATTTT.

This rearrangement joins TRBV18 to TRBJ2-3; maybe TRBD2 (7 bases). Germline CDR1 KGHSH, CDR2 LQKENI. The CDR3 contains 16 residues. V was clipped by 1 base and J by 7 bases, with 18 bases between them. The CDR3 is CASSPLSLGGPHTQYF. The CDR3 DNA sequence: TGTGCCAGCTCACCACTTTCCCTGGGGGGGCCGCATACGCAGTATTTT.

This clonotype was observed many times. The rearrangement joins TRBV28 to TRBJ1-1; no firm D call. This CDR3 region has 11 residues. Germline-derived CDR1 and CDR2 are MDHEN and SYDVKM. Trimming cost V 10 bases and J 4 bases, with 10 bases left between them. CDR3 DNA sequence: TGTGCCACCTGCGCGGGCACTGAAGCTTTCTTT. Translating it yields CATCAGTEAFF.

This clonotype was detected many times. This rearrangement joins TRBV12-3 or TRBV12-4 to TRBJ2-5, with D uncertain. Between the trimmed V and J ends, which lost 2 bases and 0 bases, there was a span of 4 bases. CDR3 length equals 13 residues. CDR3 nucleotides: TGTGCCAGCAGTTTACAGAACCAAGAGACCCAGTACTTC. It codes for CASSLQNQETQYF.

This clonotype came up many times. The chain couples TRBV6-2 or TRBV6-3 to TRBJ1-5; the match to TRBD1 covers 10 bases. The germline V gene encodes CDR1 MNHEY and CDR2 SVGEGT. V shed 2 bases and J 0 bases; nucleotides not matched to a gene: 4. There are 17 residues in the CDR3. The CDR3 DNA follows: TGTGCCAGCAGTTACCGGGACAGGGGCTATAGCAATCAGCCCCAGCATTTT. This gives the protein CASSYRDRGYSNQPQHF.

This clonotype has a count of ten or more. The rearrangement uses TRBV30 and TRBJ2-3, with 10 bases lining up with TRBD2. The CDR3 is 18 residues long. Trimming cost V 1 base and J 7 bases; bases outside gene matches: 17. Germline loops: CDR1 GTSNPN, CDR2 SVGIG (reference sequence). The CDR3 region is CAWSGNPNSGGHTNTQYF. The CDR3, as DNA: TGTGCCTGGAGTGGAAACCCTAATAGCGGGGGGCACACGAATACGCAGTATTTT.

This clonotype was observed many times. V gene TRBV5-1 combines with J gene TRBJ2-2, with TRBD2 matching over 10 bases. Germline assignment: CDR1 SGHRS and CDR2 YFSETQ. V lost 0 bases to trimming and J lost 5 bases; unmatched junction nucleotides: 7. The CDR3 has 17 residues. CDR3 coding DNA: TGCGCCAGCAGCTTGGACCGAGCGGGGGGGCCGACCGGGGAGCTGTTTTTT. Its translation is CASSLDRAGGPTGELFF.

V gene TRBV28 combines with J gene TRBJ1-6; the D is unclear. CDR3 length: 15 residues. CDR1 and CDR2 (germline): MDHEN, SYDVKM. Trimming pared 5 bases from V and 2 bases from J, leaving 10 bases between. The CDR3 nucleotides are TGTGCCAGCAGTGAACCAAGCGCCTATAATTCACCCCTCCACTTT. Residues: CASSEPSAYNSPLHF.

This clonotype was observed at least ten times. The genes are TRBV20-1 and TRBJ2-2; D not certain. V was cut by 6 bases and J by 4 bases, with 15 bases left in between. Looked up from germline, CDR1 is DFQATT and CDR2 is SNEGSKA (reference sequence). This CDR3 region has 14 residues. The CDR3 sequence is CSAGNPYGTGELFF. The CDR3 region has the DNA TGCAGTGCCGGAAATCCTTATGGCACCGGGGAGCTGTTTTTT.

This clonotype was recorded many times. V gene TRBV18 combines with J gene TRBJ1-1, with no clear D. This CDR3 spans 12 amino acids. Trimming left V 3 bases short and J 8 bases short, with 10 bases between. Germline V gene sequence: CDR1 KGHSH, CDR2 LQKENI. DNA of the CDR3: TGTGCCAGCTCACCGTCAAGTGGGGAAGCTTTCTTT. Amino acid sequence: CASSPSSGEAFF.

J is TRBJ1-1 and V is TRBV28; 7 nucleotides match TRBD1. The V and J ends lost 3 bases and 4 bases, in that order; junction bases with no gene match: 8. CDR3 length: 15 amino acids. CDR1 and CDR2 from the germline V gene are MDHEN and SYDVKM. The CDR3 DNA follows: TGTGCCAGCAGTTTGGGGAGGGGGCGTGTCACTGAAGCTTTCTTT. Protein product: CASSLGRGRVTEAFF.

This clonotype has a handful of counts. The J gene is TRBJ2-6, the V gene TRBV6-1, with D tentatively TRBD1 (5 bases). This CDR3 has 15 residues. Germline CDR1 is MNHNS and CDR2 is SASEGT. Trimming pared 3 bases from V and 4 bases from J, leaving 10 bases between. The CDR3 region has the DNA TGTGCCAGCAGTGAGGAGACAGCCGGGGCCAACGTCCTGACTTTC. Its translation: CASSEETAGANVLTF.

This clonotype has ten or more counts. The CDR3 protein is CASSLMTADTQYF. CDR3 nucleotide sequence: TGCGCCAGCAGCTTAATGACCGCAGATACGCAGTATTTT. The chain links TRBV5-1 to TRBJ2-3; D is ambiguous. Trimming cost V 2 bases and J 4 bases, with 8 bases left between them. Germline CDR1 and CDR2: SGHRS and YFSETQ. The CDR3 covers 13 residues. The entire variable domain, with the rest obtained from reference TRBV5-1 and TRBJ2-3, is as follows: KAGVTQTPRYLIKTRGQQVTLSCSPISGHRSVSWYQQTPGQGLQFLFEYFSETQRNKGNFPGRFSGRQFSNSRSEMNVSTLELGDSALYLCASSLMTADTQYFGPGTRLTVL.